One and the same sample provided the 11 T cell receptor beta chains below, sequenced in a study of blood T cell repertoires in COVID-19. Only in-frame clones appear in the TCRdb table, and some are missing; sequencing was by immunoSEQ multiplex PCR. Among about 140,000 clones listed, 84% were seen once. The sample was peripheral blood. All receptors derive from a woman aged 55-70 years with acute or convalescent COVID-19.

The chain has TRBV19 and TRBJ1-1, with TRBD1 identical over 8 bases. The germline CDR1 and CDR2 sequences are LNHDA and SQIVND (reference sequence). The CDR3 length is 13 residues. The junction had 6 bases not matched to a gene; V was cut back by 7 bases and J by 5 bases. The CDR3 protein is CASIPGGYTEAFF. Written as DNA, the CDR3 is TGTGCCAGTATCCCAGGGGGCTATACTGAAGCTTTCTTT.

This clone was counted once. CDR3 nucleotides: TGTGCCACTCGAGAAGACAGGGAAGACAATGAGCAGTTCTTC. Translated: CATREDREDNEQFF. The V call is TRBV7-5, the J call TRBJ2-1; TRBD1, the D gene given by the table, was not confirmed from the DNA. TRBV7-5 is a pseudogene locus. This CDR3 has 14 amino acids.

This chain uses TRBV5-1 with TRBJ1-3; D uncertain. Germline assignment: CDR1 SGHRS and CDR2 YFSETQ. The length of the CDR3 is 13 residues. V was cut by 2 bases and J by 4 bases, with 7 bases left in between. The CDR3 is CASSLRGGNTIYF. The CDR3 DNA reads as TGCGCCAGCAGCTTAAGAGGGGGAAACACCATATATTTT.

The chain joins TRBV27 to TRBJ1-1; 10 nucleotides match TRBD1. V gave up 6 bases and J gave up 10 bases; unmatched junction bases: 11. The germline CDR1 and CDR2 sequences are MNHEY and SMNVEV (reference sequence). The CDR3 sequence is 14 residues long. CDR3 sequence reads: CASSTLDRGLRAFF. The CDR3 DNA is TGTGCCAGCAGCACACTCGACAGGGGGCTTAGAGCTTTCTTT.

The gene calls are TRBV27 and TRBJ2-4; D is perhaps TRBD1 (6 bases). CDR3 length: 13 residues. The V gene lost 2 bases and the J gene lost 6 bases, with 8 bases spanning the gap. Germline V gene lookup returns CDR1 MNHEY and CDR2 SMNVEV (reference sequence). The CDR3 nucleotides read TGTGCCAGCAGTTTAACAGGGCCAAACATTCAGTACTTC. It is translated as CASSLTGPNIQYF.

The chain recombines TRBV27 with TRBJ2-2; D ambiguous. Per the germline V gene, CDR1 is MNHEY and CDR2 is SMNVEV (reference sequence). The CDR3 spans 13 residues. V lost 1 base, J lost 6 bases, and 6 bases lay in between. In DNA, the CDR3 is TGTGCCAGCAGTTTATTCACGGCCGGGGAGCTGTTTTTT. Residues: CASSLFTAGELFF.

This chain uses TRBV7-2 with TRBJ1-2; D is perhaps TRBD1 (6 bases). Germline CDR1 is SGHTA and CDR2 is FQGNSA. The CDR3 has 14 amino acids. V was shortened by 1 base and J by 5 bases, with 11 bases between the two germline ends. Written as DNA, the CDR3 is TGTGCCAGCAGCTTAGTGCAGGGGCGATATGGCTACACCTTC. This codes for CASSLVQGRYGYTF. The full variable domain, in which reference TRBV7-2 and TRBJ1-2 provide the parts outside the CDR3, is GAGVSQSPSNKVTEKGKDVELRCDPISGHTALYWYRQSLGQGLEFLIYFQGNSAPDKSGLPSDRFSAERTGGSVSTLTIQRTQQEDSAVYLCASSLVQGRYGYTFGSGTRLTVV.

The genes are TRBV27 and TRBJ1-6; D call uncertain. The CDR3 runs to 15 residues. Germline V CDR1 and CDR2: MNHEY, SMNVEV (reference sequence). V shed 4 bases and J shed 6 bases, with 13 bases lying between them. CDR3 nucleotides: TGTGCCAGCAGTTCCGACCGGGTGGCTAATTCACCCCTCCACTTT. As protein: CASSSDRVANSPLHF.

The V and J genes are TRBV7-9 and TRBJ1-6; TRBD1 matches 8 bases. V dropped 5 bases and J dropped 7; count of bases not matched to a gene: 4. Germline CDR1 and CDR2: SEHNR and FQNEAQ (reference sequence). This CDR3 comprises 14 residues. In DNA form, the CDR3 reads TGTGCCAGCAGCGTCGGGACAGGAAATTCACCCCTCCACTTT. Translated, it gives CASSVGTGNSPLHF.

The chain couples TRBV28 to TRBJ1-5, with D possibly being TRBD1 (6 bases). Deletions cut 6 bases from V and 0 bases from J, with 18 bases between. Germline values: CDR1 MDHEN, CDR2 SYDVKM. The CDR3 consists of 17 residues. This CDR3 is CASSSTGVTYSNQPQHF. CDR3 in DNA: TGTGCCAGCAGCTCGACAGGAGTAACATATAGCAATCAGCCCCAGCATTTT.

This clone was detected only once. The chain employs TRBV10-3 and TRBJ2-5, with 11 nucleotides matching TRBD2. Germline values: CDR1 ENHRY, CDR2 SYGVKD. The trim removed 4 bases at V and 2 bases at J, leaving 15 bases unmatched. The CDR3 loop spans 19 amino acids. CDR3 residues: CAISGGRNGTSGFQETQYF. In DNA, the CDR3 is TGTGCCATCAGTGGGGGCCGGAACGGGACTAGCGGTTTTCAAGAGACCCAGTACTTC.